Below, 3 T cell receptor beta chains from the same sample are listed, as sequenced in a study of blood T cells in healthy people across ages (dated by TCRdb to 2013 to 2016). Libraries came from 5' RACE. Sequencing took place on an Illumina HiSeq 2500. A second roughly 7 to 11 cycle PCR used a sample-barcoded 5' primer and a J-beta primer mix. In-frame beta chains were kept once TCRdb had trimmed the public reads at Q25 with fastp and called clones with MiXCR. For every CDR3 protein sequence, its rows merge into one entry that carries the most common genes and DNA. The sample yields 1.5 million to 2 million distinct CDR3 sequences; 28% were counted once. Roughly 8% of the sample is in the top ten clones. The sequencing input was blood. The receptors here all came from a woman in her twenties or thirties in good health.

Remarks on this clonotype: A much larger clone sits a single nucleotide away, making a read error possible. The chain is built from TRBV12-3 or TRBV12-4 and TRBJ1-4, with D perhaps matching TRBD1 (6 bases). The CDR3 loop spans 13 amino acids. The CDR3 spells CASSLYRGEKRFF. The CDR3 nucleotides read TGTGCCAGCAGTTTATATAGGGGGGAAAAACGGTTTTTT.

This clonotype was seen ten or more times. The chain is built from TRBV18 and TRBJ1-2; no reliable D call. Germline lookup yields CDR1 KGHSH and CDR2 LQKENI. Trimming took 8 bases from V and 0 from J, leaving 10 bases between them. The CDR3 sequence is 13 residues long. The CDR3: CASSPDANYGYTF. The CDR3 DNA sequence: TGTGCCAGCAGCCCGGATGCTAACTATGGCTACACCTTC.

The chain recombines TRBV4-1 with TRBJ2-7; D is unclear. The germline V gene has CDR1 MGHRA and CDR2 YSYEKL. With 5 bases removed from V and 5 bases from J, the gap between germline ends came to 10 bases. There are 12 residues in the CDR3. For the CDR3, the DNA is TGCGCCAGCAGCTTAGATCAGCACGAGCAGTACTTC. Amino acids: CASSLDQHEQYF.